These 4 T cell receptor beta chains were sequenced from one sample in a study of OX40 agonist ivuxolimab in advanced cancers. Library creation used the immunoSEQ multiplex PCR assay. TCRdb's version of the immuneACCESS table is confined to in-frame rearrangements and falls short of the full clone set. An unresolved V gene accounts for under half of the shortfall where checked; the remainder is of unknown origin. This sample comprises about 14,000 clones, around 69% of them detected only once. 39% of the sample lies in the top ten. Sequences were derived from CD4+ or CD8+ T cells sorted from blood, sampled in a trial of the OX40 agonist ivuxolimab. The receptors derive from an adult with an advanced solid tumor such as melanoma, head and neck, liver or kidney cancer.

The rearrangement joins TRBV5-1 to TRBJ2-7; 10 bases map to TRBD1. CDR1 is SGHRS, CDR2 YFSETQ, per germline. With V trimmed by 4 bases and J by 2 bases, 12 bases remained unmatched. The CDR3 is made up of 17 amino acids. CDR3 in amino acids: CASSLRTGGAEAYEQYF. CDR3 DNA: TGCGCCAGCAGCCTACGGACAGGGGGGGCGGAGGCCTACGAGCAGTACTTC.

In this sample, this clone turned up a few times. V is TRBV2 and J is TRBJ1-1; D possibly corresponds to TRBD1 (5 bases). V lost 5 bases, J lost 2 bases, and 9 bases lay in between. Germline CDR1 SNHLY, CDR2 FYNNEI. The CDR3 loop spans 13 amino acids. The CDR3 region has the DNA TGTGCCAGCAGTCCGGACATCAACACTGAAGCTTTCTTT. Translation: CASSPDINTEAFF.

On this clone: This CDR3 is also generated by other DNA sequences in the sample. CDR3 DNA: TGTGCCAGCAGTGAAGGGCGGGACAGGGCTGGCTACACCTTC. Residues: CASSEGRDRAGYTF. The gene calls are TRBV2 and TRBJ1-2, with TRBD1 matching 9 bases. CDR1 is SNHLY, CDR2 FYNNEI, per germline. The CDR3 totals 14 residues. J was trimmed by 7 bases and V by 1 base; bases with no gene match: 4.

The chain employs TRBV13 and TRBJ2-3; 13 bases map to TRBD2. The CDR3 runs 16 residues. V was pared by 6 bases and J by 2 bases, with 5 bases of the junction left unmatched. Per the germline V gene, CDR1 is PRHDT and CDR2 is FYEKMQ (reference sequence). The CDR3 reads CASRMGLAGFTDTQYF. CDR3 nucleotides: TGTGCCAGCAGAATGGGACTAGCGGGGTTCACAGATACGCAGTATTTT.